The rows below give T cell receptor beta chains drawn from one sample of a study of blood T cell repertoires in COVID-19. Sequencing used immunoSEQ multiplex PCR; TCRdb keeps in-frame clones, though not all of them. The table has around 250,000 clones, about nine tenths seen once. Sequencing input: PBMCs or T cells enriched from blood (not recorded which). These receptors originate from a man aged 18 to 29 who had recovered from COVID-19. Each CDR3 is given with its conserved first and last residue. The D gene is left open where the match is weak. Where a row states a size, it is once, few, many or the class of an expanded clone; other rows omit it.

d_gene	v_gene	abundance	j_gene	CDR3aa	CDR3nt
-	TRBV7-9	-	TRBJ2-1	CASRTENNEQFF	TGTGCCAGCAGGACGGAGAACAATGAGCAGTTCTTC
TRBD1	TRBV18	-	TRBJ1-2	CASSPTGNDYGYTF	TGTGCCAGCTCCCCGACAGGGAACGACTATGGCTACACCTTC
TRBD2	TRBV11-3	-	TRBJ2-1	CASSLDTWEGYNEQFF	TGTGCCAGCAGCTTAGACACATGGGAGGGCTACAATGAGCAGTTCTTC
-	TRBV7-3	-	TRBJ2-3	CASSWAGGNADTQYF	TGTGCCAGCAGCTGGGCAGGCGGGAACGCAGATACGCAGTATTTT
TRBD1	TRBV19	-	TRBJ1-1	CASSMTQGAFEAFF	TGTGCCAGTAGTATGACGCAGGGGGCATTTGAAGCTTTCTTT
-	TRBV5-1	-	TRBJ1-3	CASSSDIYGNTIYF	TGCGCCAGCAGCTCAGACATCTACGGAAACACCATATATTTT
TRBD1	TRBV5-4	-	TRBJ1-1	CASARTGNTEAFF	TGTGCCAGCGCCCGGACAGGAAACACTGAAGCTTTCTTT
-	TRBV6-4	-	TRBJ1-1	CASSKDMRGTEAFF	TGTGCCAGCAGTAAGGACATGAGAGGCACTGAAGCTTTCTTT
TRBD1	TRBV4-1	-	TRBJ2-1	CASRRDRGINEQFF	TGCGCCAGCCGACGGGACAGGGGGATCAATGAGCAGTTCTTC
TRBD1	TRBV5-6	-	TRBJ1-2	CASSFKDRISGYTF	TGTGCCAGCAGCTTTAAGGACAGGATAAGCGGCTACACCTTC
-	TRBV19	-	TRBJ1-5	CASRLTGGRPQHF	TGTGCCAGTAGGTTAACAGGTGGGCGGCCCCAGCATTTT
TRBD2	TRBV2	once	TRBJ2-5	CASSEALRLAGGLEETQYF	TGTGCCAGCAGTGAAGCGCTTCGACTAGCGGGGGGTCTAGAGGAGACCCAGTACTTC
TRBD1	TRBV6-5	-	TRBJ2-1	CASRPGQPNEQFF	TGTGCCAGCAGGCCGGGACAGCCTAATGAGCAGTTCTTC
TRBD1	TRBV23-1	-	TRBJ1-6	CASSQPRGDNSPLHF	TGCGCCAGCAGTCAGCCCAGGGGGGATAATTCACCCCTCCACTTT
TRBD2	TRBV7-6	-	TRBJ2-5	CASSARLAGKQETQYF	TGTGCCAGCAGCGCACGACTAGCGGGGAAACAAGAGACCCAGTACTTC
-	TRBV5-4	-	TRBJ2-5	CASSFAVPGETQYF	TGTGCCAGCAGCTTTGCGGTGCCGGGGGAGACCCAGTACTTC
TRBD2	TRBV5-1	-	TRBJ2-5	CASSLRGEPWETQYF	TGCGCCAGCAGCTTGCGGGGGGAACCGTGGGAGACCCAGTACTTC
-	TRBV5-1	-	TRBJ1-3	CASSLGTLKRGNTIYF	TGCGCCAGCAGCCTCGGGACACTCAAACGTGGAAACACCATATATTTT
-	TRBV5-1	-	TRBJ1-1	CASSPSTGSTEAFF	TGCGCCAGCAGCCCCTCCACAGGGAGCACTGAAGCTTTCTTT
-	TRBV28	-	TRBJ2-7	CASSPGQTYEQYF	TGTGCCAGCAGTCCCGGACAGACCTACGAGCAGTACTTC
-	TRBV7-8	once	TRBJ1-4	CASSPQAPNRKLFF	TGTGCCAGCAGCCCACAGGCCCCAAACAGAAAACTGTTTTTT
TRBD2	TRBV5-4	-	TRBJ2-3	CASSALAAVSTDTQYF	TGTGCCAGCAGCGCCCTAGCGGCGGTTAGCACAGATACGCAGTATTTT
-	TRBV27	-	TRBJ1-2	CASSSAGGYTF	TGTGCCAGCAGTTCGGCGGGTGGCTACACCTTC
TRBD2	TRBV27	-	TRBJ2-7	CASHSLSGRAGTLYEQYF	TGTGCCAGCCATTCCCTTAGCGGGAGGGCCGGTACACTCTACGAGCAGTACTTC
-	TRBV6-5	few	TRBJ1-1	CASSKPGTQNTEAFF	TGTGCCAGCAGCAAACCCGGGACACAGAACACTGAAGCTTTCTTT
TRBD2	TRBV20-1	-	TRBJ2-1	CSARGTSGRDEQFF	TGCAGTGCTCGTGGGACTAGCGGGAGAGATGAGCAGTTCTTC
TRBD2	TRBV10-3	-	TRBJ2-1	CAINSLAGGNEQFF	TGTGCCATCAACTCGCTAGCGGGAGGAAATGAGCAGTTCTTC
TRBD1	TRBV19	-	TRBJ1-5	CASSLGQGFNQPQHF	TGTGCCAGTAGTTTGGGACAGGGGTTCAATCAGCCCCAGCATTTT
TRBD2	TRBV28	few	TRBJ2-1	CASKAGTSGSSEQFF	TGTGCCAGCAAAGCCGGGACTAGCGGCTCTTCGGAGCAGTTCTTC
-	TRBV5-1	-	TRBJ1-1	CASSLNTGGMNTEAFF	TGCGCCAGCAGCCTCAATACAGGCGGAATGAACACTGAAGCTTTCTTT
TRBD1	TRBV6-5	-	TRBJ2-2	CASRTRGRNTGELFF	TGTGCCAGCAGAACCAGGGGGCGGAACACCGGGGAGCTGTTTTTT
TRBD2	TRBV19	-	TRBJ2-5	CASSPTSGAGTQYF	TGTGCCAGTAGTCCCACTAGCGGGGCCGGGACCCAGTACTTC
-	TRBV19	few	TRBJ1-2	CASSIIQQNGYTF	TGTGCCAGTAGTATCATTCAACAGAATGGCTACACCTTC
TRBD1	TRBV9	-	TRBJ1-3	CASSARQGSSGNTIYF	TGTGCCAGCAGCGCCCGACAGGGGAGCTCTGGAAACACCATATATTTT
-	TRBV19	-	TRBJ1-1	CASSIDPYINEAFF	TGTGCCAGTAGTATAGATCCGTACATTAATGAAGCTTTCTTT
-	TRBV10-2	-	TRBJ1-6	CASGPQGPGSPLHF	TGCGCCAGCGGCCCCCAGGGTCCCGGCTCACCCCTCCACTTT
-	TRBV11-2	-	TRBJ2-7	CASSLGGSSYEQYF	TGTGCCAGCAGCTTAGGAGGCTCCTCCTACGAGCAGTACTTC
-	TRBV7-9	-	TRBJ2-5	CASSLAAGYRDETQYF	TGTGCCAGCAGCTTAGCAGCGGGCTACCGAGACGAGACCCAGTACTTC
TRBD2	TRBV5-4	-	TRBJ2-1	CASSSPGLAKNEQFF	TGTGCCAGCAGCTCGCCGGGACTAGCGAAAAATGAGCAGTTCTTC
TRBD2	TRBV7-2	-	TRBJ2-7	CASSLLLAEDYEQYF	TGTGCCAGCAGCTTGTTACTAGCGGAGGACTACGAGCAGTACTTC
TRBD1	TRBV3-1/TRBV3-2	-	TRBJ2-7	CASSPGQGYEQYF	TGTGCCAGCAGCCCCGGACAGGGGTACGAGCAGTACTTC
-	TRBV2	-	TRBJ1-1	CASSDRPGGNTEAFF	TGTGCCAGCAGTGATCGTCCGGGGGGTAACACTGAAGCTTTCTTT
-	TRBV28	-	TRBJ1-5	CASSLVSFSNQPQHF	TGTGCCAGCAGTTTGGTCAGTTTTAGCAATCAGCCCCAGCATTTT
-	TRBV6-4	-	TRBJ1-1	CASSPGGGSTEAFF	TGTGCCAGCAGTCCCGGGGGTGGGAGCACTGAAGCTTTCTTT
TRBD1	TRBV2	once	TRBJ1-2	CASSADRVVDGYTF	TGTGCCAGCAGTGCGGACAGGGTTGTAGATGGCTACACCTTC
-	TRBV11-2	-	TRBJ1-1	CASSLDLWGRKSNTEAFF	TGTGCCAGCAGCTTAGATCTGTGGGGGCGTAAATCGAACACTGAAGCTTTCTTT
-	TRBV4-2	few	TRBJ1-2	CASSQGWTTDYGYTF	TGTGCCAGCAGCCAAGGGTGGACAACAGACTATGGCTACACCTTC
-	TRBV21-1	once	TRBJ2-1	CASSTRDRVLGEQFF	TGTGCCAGCAGCACCCGGGACAGGGTTCTCGGTGAGCAGTTCTTC
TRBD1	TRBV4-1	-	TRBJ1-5	CASSQAPTGVRVYSNQPQHF	TGCGCCAGCAGCCAAGCACCAACAGGGGTAAGGGTATATAGCAATCAGCCCCAGCATTTT
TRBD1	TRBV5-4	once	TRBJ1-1	CASSGTGRNTEAFF	TGTGCCAGCAGCGGGACAGGGAGGAACACTGAAGCTTTCTTT
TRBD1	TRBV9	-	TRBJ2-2	CASSEGQANTGELFF	TGTGCCAGCAGCGAGGGACAGGCGAACACCGGGGAGCTGTTTTTT